The 21 T cell receptor beta chains given below trace back to one sample, sequenced in a study of identical twins. TCRdb redid the calling of the 5' RACE reads with MiXCR, one entry per CDR3 protein. This sample has approximately 630,000 distinct CDR3 sequences, with 7% to 7.5% found just once. The same sample was also used in a study of yellow fever vaccine responses in identical twins.

The source material was PBMCs. The receptors originated from a woman aged 18 to 35 in good health.

This clonotype was seen many times. The J gene is TRBJ2-2, the V gene TRBV20-1; 10 bases match TRBD2. CDR1 and CDR2 (germline): DFQATT, SNEGSKA (reference sequence). With 3 bases clipped from V and 3 bases from J, the junction kept 7 bases outside the gene matches. The CDR3 is 16 amino acids. The CDR3 loop reads CSASSLAGGHTGELFF. In DNA form, the CDR3 reads TGCAGTGCTAGTAGTTTAGCGGGAGGTCACACCGGGGAGCTGTTTTTT.

This clonotype was picked up many times. The gene calls are TRBV12-3 or TRBV12-4 and TRBJ1-5, with D uncertain. The CDR3 sequence is 15 residues long. The germline V and J ends were trimmed by 2 bases and 2 bases, with 10 bases remaining between them. In nucleotides, the CDR3 is TGTGCCAGCAGTTTAAACAACCTGGGCAATCAGCCCCAGCATTTT. Its protein is CASSLNNLGNQPQHF.

This chain uses TRBV5-1 with TRBJ2-7; D possibly corresponds to TRBD1 (6 bases). Trimming stripped 0 bases from V and 4 bases from J, with 14 bases between. Per the germline V gene, CDR1 is SGHRS and CDR2 is YFSETQ. The CDR3 covers 15 residues. The DNA for the CDR3 is TGCGCCAGCAGCTTGGGAGGGGGTGCCCCTTACGAGCAGTACTTC. This sequence encodes CASSLGGGAPYEQYF.

There are a few counts of this clonotype. The chain is built from TRBV7-9 and TRBJ2-7; D not certain. The V end lost 3 bases, the J end lost 6 bases, and 15 bases lay between the germline ends. The germline V gene encodes CDR1 SEHNR and CDR2 FQNEAQ (reference sequence). This CDR3 has 14 amino acids. CDR3 sequence (DNA): TGTGCCAGCAGCTTGGGCTCGCTGCTGGGCGAGCAGTACTTC. This gives the protein CASSLGSLLGEQYF.

This clonotype was recorded a few times. The rearrangement links TRBV5-1 to TRBJ2-1; 7 nucleotides agree with TRBD2. The CDR3 consists of 14 residues. With 4 bases clipped from V and 10 bases from J, the junction kept 11 bases outside the gene matches. Germline V CDR1 and CDR2: SGHRS, YFSETQ. The CDR3 nucleotides read TGCGCCAGCAGCCCGACCCGGGACTACACAGAGCAGTTCTTC. It codes for CASSPTRDYTEQFF.

This clonotype was detected ten times or more. The chain employs TRBV7-9 and TRBJ2-3; TRBD1 might be the D (5 bases). Germline V lookup: CDR1 SEHNR, CDR2 FQNEAQ (reference sequence). The CDR3 is 14 amino acids. With 5 bases removed from V and 2 bases from J, the gap between germline ends came to 11 bases. The CDR3 region is CASSVGAYTDTQYF. DNA for the CDR3: TGTGCCAGCAGCGTAGGGGCATACACAGATACGCAGTATTTT.

This clonotype was picked up a small number of times. V gene TRBV10-2 combines with J gene TRBJ2-2; TRBD1 aligns across 10 bases. The germline gives CDR1 WSHSY, CDR2 SAAADI. V trimming: 6 bases; J trimming: 7 bases; junction bases outside the gene matches: 5. This CDR3 is 14 amino acids long. CDR3: CASRTGGFNGELFF. CDR3 coding DNA: TGCGCCAGCAGGACAGGGGGCTTTAACGGGGAGCTGTTTTTT.

This clonotype occurred many times. The chain uses TRBV5-1 and TRBJ1-1, with no clear D. Germline lookup yields CDR1 SGHRS and CDR2 YFSETQ. V lost 0 bases, J lost 1 base, and 10 bases lay in between. The CDR3 extends over 15 amino acids. CDR3 region: CASSLVPGPNTEAFF. The DNA of the CDR3 is TGCGCCAGCAGCTTGGTTCCAGGTCCGAACACTGAAGCTTTCTTT.

The V gene is TRBV6-5, the J gene TRBJ2-2; tentatively, D is TRBD1 or TRBD2 (5 bases each). The CDR3 is 18 amino acids. Trimming removed 6 bases from V and 1 base from J, with 21 bases in between. Looked up from germline, CDR1 is MNHEY and CDR2 is SVGAGI. The CDR3 here is CASRLSSGGTMNTGELFF. CDR3 coding DNA: TGTGCCAGCAGGCTCTCGAGCGGTGGGACCATGAACACCGGGGAGCTGTTTTTT.

This clonotype was observed a few times. The chain is built from TRBV9 and TRBJ2-1; D remains ambiguous. V was clipped by 0 bases and J by 0 bases, with 7 bases between them. The CDR3 length is 15 residues. Germline CDR1 reads SGDLS; CDR2 reads YYNGEE. This chain's CDR3 is CASSVVQSSYNEQFF. DNA of the CDR3: TGTGCCAGCAGCGTAGTCCAGAGCTCCTACAATGAGCAGTTCTTC.

This chain uses TRBV20-1 with TRBJ2-1; 10 nucleotides line up with TRBD2. Trimming at V came to 5 bases and at J to 8 bases, leaving 9 bases not matched to a gene. Looked up from germline, CDR1 is DFQATT and CDR2 is SNEGSKA (reference sequence). The CDR3 runs to 14 residues. In nucleotides, the CDR3 is TGCAGTGCTCCAACTAGCGGGACAGCGTATGAGCAGTTCTTC. Its translation is CSAPTSGTAYEQFF.

This clonotype was observed at least ten times. This chain joins TRBV7-2 and TRBJ1-1; D might be TRBD1 (5 bases). The germline V and J ends were trimmed by 2 bases and 4 bases, with 17 bases remaining between them. CDR3 length: 16 residues. Germline CDR1 and CDR2: SGHTA and FQGNSA. CDR3 protein: CASSLRRAGGGTEAFF. In DNA, the CDR3 is TGTGCCAGCAGCTTACGGCGGGCGGGGGGAGGCACTGAAGCTTTCTTT.

The chain recombines TRBV7-2 with TRBJ2-2; the match to TRBD2 covers 9 bases. Germline loops: CDR1 SGHTA, CDR2 FQGNSA. The CDR3 runs to 15 residues. With 3 bases clipped from V and 6 bases from J, the junction kept 5 bases outside the gene matches. The CDR3 DNA reads as TGTGCCAGCAGCTTTGCGGGAGGGCCCTCCGGGGAGCTGTTTTTT. This encodes CASSFAGGPSGELFF.

This clonotype was seen more than once but under ten times. The genes are TRBV29-1 and TRBJ2-5; D is ambiguous. Deletions cut 4 bases from V and 5 bases from J, with 14 bases between. CDR1 and CDR2 from the germline V gene are SQVTM and ANQGSEA. This CDR3 spans 13 amino acids. The CDR3 region is CSVGRQGGETQYF. The CDR3 DNA reads as TGCAGCGTTGGGCGACAAGGTGGGGAGACCCAGTACTTC.

The chain combines TRBV7-9 with TRBJ2-7, with D hard to call. The CDR3 has 13 residues. Germline-derived CDR1 and CDR2 are SEHNR and FQNEAQ (reference sequence). V was trimmed by 1 base and J by 7 bases, leaving 11 bases between them. The CDR3 loop reads CASSLGMDREQYV. The CDR3 DNA is TGTGCCAGCAGCTTAGGGATGGATAGAGAGCAGTACGTC.

This clonotype was found many times. The V and J genes are TRBV12-3 or TRBV12-4 and TRBJ1-1; D not certain. The CDR3 runs to 15 residues. V gave up 6 bases and J gave up 7 bases, with 21 bases separating them. The CDR3 sequence: CASSANHRAPGEAFF. CDR3 nucleotides: TGTGCCAGCAGCGCAAACCACCGGGCCCCTGGTGAAGCTTTCTTT.

This clonotype was counted a few times. This sequence joins TRBV6-2 or TRBV6-3 and TRBJ2-5, with 7 bases identical to TRBD1. CDR1 is MNHEY and CDR2 is SVGEGT in the germline V gene. The length of the CDR3 is 14 residues. The trim removed 9 bases at V and 5 bases at J, leaving 12 bases unmatched. This CDR3 reads CASSQPTGLETQYF. The CDR3, as DNA: TGTGCCAGTTCCCAACCGACAGGGCTGGAGACCCAGTACTTC.

In its sample, this clonotype was seen a few times. This rearrangement joins TRBV2 to TRBJ2-1; weak D call: TRBD1 (6 bases). With 6 bases removed from V and 9 bases from J, the gap between germline ends came to 9 bases. Germline loops: CDR1 SNHLY, CDR2 FYNNEI. The CDR3 contains 11 residues. CDR3: CASRAGVEQFF. The CDR3 DNA reads as TGTGCCAGCAGGGCAGGGGTTGAGCAGTTCTTC.

This clonotype was counted only a few times. The rearrangement uses TRBV19 and TRBJ2-4; 7 nucleotides agree with TRBD1. This CDR3 comprises 11 residues. The V gene end was trimmed by 3 bases and the J gene end by 15 bases; junction bases not matched to a gene: 5. Germline V lookup: CDR1 LNHDA, CDR2 SQIVND (reference sequence). The CDR3 sequence: CASSMSTGWYF. CDR3 coding DNA: TGTGCCAGTAGTATGTCGACAGGGTGGTACTTC.

V is TRBV4-1 and J is TRBJ2-7; D remains ambiguous. The germline gives CDR1 MGHRA, CDR2 YSYEKL. This CDR3 comprises 15 residues. V dropped 0 bases and J dropped 2 bases, with 11 bases sitting between them. The CDR3 sequence is CASSQEEASPYEQYF. DNA for the CDR3: TGCGCCAGCAGCCAAGAGGAAGCCTCCCCCTACGAGCAGTACTTC.

This clonotype was detected ten times or more. This chain joins TRBV6-2 or TRBV6-3 and TRBJ2-1, with a possible D match to TRBD2 (5 bases). The V end was cut by 2 bases, the J end by 4 bases, with 9 bases between. Germline V gene sequence: CDR1 MNHEY, CDR2 SVGEGT. This CDR3 region has 14 residues. The CDR3 reads CASSYGEHYNEQFF. For the CDR3, the DNA is TGTGCCAGCAGTTACGGGGAGCATTACAATGAGCAGTTCTTC.